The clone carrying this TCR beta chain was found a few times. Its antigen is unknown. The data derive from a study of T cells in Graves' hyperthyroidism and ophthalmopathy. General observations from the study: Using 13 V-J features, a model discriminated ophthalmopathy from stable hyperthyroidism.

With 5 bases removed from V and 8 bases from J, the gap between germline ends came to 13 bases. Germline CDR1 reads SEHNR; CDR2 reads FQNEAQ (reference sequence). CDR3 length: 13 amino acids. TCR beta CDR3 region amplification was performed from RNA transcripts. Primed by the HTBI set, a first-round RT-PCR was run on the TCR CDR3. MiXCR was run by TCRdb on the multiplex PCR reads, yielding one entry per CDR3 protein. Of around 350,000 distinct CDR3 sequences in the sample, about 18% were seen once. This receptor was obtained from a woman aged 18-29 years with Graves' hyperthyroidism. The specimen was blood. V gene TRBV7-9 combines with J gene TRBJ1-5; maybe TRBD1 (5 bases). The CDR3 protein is CASSGDLFKPQHF. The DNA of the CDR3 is TGTGCCAGCAGCGGGGACCTCTTTAAGCCCCAGCATTTT. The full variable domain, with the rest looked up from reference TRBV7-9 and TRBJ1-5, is DTGVSQNPRHKITKRGQNVTFRCDPISEHNRLYWYRQTLGQGPEFLTYFQNEAQLEKSRLLSDRFSAERPKGSFSTLEIQRTEQGDSAMYLCASSGDLFKPQHFGDGTRLSIL.